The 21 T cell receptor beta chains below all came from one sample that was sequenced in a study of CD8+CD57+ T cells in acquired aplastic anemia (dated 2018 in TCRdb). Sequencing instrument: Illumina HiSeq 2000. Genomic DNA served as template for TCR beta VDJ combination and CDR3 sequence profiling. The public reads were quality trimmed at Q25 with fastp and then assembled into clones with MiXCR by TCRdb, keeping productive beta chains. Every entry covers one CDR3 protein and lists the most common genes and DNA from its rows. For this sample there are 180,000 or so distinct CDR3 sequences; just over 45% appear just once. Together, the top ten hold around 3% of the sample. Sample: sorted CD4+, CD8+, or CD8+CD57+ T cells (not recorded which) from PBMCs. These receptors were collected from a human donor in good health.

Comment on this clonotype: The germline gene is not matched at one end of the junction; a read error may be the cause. CDR3 loop: CASSSDRGRTNTEAFF. The CDR3 DNA reads as TGTGCCAGCAGTTCCGACAGGGGTCGGACGAACACTGAGGCTTTCTTT. The genes are TRBV11-1 and TRBJ1-1, with 8 bases lining up with TRBD1. Germline V gives CDR1 SGHAT, CDR2 FQDESV (reference sequence). This CDR3 region has 16 residues.

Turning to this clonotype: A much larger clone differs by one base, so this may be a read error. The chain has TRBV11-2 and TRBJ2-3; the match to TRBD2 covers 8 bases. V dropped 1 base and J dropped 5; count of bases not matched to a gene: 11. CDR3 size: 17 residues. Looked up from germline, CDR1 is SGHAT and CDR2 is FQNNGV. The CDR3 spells CASSLVGAAGALDTQYF. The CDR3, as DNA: TGTGCCAGCAGCTTAGTGGGGGCAGCGGGAGCTCTAGATACGCAGTATTTT.

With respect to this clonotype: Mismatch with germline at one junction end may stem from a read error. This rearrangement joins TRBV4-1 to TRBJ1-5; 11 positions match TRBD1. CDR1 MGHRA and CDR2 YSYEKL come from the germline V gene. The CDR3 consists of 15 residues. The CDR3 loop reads CASSRTGGGDQPRHF. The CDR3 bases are TGCGCCAGCAGCCGGACAGGGGGCGGTGATCAGCCCCGGCATTTT.

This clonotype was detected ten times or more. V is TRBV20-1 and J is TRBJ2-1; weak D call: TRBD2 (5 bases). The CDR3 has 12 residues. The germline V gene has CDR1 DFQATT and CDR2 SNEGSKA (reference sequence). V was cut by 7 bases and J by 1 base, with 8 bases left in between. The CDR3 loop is CSGRESYNEQFF. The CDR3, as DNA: TGCAGTGGTCGGGAATCCTACAATGAGCAGTTCTTC.

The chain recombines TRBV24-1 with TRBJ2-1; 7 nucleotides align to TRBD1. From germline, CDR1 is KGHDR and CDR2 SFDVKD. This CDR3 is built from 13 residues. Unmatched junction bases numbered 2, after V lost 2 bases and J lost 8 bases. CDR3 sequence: CATSDSQGYEQFF. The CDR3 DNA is TGTGCCACCAGTGATTCACAGGGGTATGAGCAGTTCTTC.

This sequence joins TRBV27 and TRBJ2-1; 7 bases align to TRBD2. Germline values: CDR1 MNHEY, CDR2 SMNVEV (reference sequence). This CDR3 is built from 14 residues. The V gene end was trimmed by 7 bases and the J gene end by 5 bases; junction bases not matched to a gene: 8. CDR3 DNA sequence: TGTGCCAGCACCCAGTGGGAGGGCAACAATGAGCAGTTCTTC. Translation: CASTQWEGNNEQFF.

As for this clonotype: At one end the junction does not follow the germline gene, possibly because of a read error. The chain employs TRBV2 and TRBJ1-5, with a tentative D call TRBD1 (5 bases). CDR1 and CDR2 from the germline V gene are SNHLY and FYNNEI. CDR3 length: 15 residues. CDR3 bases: TGTGTCAGCAGTGGGCAGGGAATAAGCAATCAGCCCCAGCATTTT. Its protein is CVSSGQGISNQPQHF.

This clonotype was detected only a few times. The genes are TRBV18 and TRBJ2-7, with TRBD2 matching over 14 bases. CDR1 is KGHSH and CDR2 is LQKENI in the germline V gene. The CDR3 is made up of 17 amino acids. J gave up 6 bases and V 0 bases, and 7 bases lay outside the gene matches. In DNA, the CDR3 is TGTGCCAGCTCACCACCGACTAGCGGGAGGGCCCGGCGCGAGCAGTACTTC. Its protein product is CASSPPTSGRARREQYF.

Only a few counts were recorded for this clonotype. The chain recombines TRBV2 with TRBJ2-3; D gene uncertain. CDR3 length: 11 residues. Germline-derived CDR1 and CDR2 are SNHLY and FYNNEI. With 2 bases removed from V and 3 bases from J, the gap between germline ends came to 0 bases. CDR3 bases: TGTGCCAGCAGTGAAACAGATACGCAGTATTTT. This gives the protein CASSETDTQYF.

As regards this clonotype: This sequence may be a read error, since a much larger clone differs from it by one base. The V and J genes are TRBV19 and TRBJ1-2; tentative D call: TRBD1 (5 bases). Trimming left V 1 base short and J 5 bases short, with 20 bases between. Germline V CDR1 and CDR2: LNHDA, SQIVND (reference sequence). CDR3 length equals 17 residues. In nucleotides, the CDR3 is TGTGCCAGTAGTATAGGGTGGCGGGGCGTGGGATCATATGGCTACACCTTC. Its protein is CASSIGWRGVGSYGYTF.

The DNA for the CDR3 is TGTGCCAGCAGCCCACGAGGGACGGTCAAAGTAGAGACCCAGTACTTC. Translated, it gives CASSPRGTVKVETQYF. The chain combines TRBV5-8 with TRBJ2-5; possibly TRBD1 or TRBD2 for D (5 bases each). The CDR3 covers 16 residues. Germline CDR1 reads SGHTS; CDR2 reads YDEGEE. Trimming removed 4 bases from V and 4 bases from J, with 20 bases in between.

The CDR3 bases are TGTGCCAGCAGCTTCCCACAGGGTGGGAAACTGTTTTTT. Translated, it gives CASSFPQGGKLFF. The rearrangement uses TRBV7-8 and TRBJ1-4, with a tentative D call TRBD1 (6 bases). The CDR3 runs 13 residues. The V end lost 3 bases, the J end lost 11 bases, and 13 bases lay between the germline ends. Germline CDR1 SGHVS, CDR2 FQNEAQ.

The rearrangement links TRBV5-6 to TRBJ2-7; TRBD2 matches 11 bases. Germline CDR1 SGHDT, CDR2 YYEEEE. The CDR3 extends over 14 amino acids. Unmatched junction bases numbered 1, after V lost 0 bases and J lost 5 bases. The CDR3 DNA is TGTGCCAGCAGCTTGGTAGCGGGAGGGAACGAGCAGTACTTC. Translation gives CASSLVAGGNEQYF.

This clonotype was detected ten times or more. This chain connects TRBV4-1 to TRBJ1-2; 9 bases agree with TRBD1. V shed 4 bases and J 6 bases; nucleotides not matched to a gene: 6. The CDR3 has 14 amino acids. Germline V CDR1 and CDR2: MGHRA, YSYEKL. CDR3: CASSRPGTGHGYTF. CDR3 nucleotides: TGCGCCAGCAGCCGCCCCGGGACAGGGCATGGCTACACCTTC.

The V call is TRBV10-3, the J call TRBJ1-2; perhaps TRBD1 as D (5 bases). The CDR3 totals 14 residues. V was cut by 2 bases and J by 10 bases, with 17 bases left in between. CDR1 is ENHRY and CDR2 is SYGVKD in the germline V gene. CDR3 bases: TGTGCCATCAGTGAGGGGGGTATAACTAGTGACTACACCTTC. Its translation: CAISEGGITSDYTF.

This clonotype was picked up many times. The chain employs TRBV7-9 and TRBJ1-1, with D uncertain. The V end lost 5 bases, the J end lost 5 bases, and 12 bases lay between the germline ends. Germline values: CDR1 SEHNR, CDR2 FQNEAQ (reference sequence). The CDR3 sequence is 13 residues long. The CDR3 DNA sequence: TGTGCCAGCAGCCCCAGTGAAGGAACTGAAGCTTTCTTT. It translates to CASSPSEGTEAFF.

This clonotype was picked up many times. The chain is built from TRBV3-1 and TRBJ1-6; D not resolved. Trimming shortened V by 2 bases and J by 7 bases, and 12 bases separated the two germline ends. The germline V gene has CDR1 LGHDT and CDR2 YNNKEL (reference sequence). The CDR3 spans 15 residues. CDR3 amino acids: CASSQSTLGNSPLHF. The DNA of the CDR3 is TGTGCCAGCAGCCAATCGACATTGGGGAATTCACCCCTCCACTTT.

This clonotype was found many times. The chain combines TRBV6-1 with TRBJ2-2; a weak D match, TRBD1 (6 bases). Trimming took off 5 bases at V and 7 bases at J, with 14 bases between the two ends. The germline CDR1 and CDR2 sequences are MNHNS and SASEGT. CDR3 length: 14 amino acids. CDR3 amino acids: CASSLNRAGGELFF. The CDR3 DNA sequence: TGTGCCAGCAGTCTTAACAGGGCTGGCGGGGAGCTGTTTTTT.

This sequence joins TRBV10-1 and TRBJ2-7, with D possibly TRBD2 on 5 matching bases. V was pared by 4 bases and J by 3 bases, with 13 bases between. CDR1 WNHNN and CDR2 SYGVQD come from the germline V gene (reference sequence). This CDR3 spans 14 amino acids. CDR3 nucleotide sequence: TGCGCCAGCAGTGCAAGGGAGACCCTCTACGAGCAGTACTTC. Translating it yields CASSARETLYEQYF.

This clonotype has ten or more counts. CDR3 amino acids: CASSLPRDDTDTQYF. The DNA for the CDR3 is TGCGCCAGCAGCTTGCCCAGGGACGACACAGATACGCAGTATTTT. The genes are TRBV5-1 and TRBJ2-3; perhaps D is TRBD1 or TRBD2 (5 bases each). Deletions cut 1 base from V and 2 bases from J, with 11 bases between. This CDR3 contains 15 residues. Per germline, CDR1 SGHRS and CDR2 YFSETQ.

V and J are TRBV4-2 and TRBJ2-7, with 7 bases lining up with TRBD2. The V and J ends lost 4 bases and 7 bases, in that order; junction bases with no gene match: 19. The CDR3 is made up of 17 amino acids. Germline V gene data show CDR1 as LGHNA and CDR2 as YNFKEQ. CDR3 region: CASSRGRGGTALGEQYF. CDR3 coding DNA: TGTGCCAGCAGCCGGGGGAGGGGTGGCACGGCCTTGGGTGAGCAGTACTTC.